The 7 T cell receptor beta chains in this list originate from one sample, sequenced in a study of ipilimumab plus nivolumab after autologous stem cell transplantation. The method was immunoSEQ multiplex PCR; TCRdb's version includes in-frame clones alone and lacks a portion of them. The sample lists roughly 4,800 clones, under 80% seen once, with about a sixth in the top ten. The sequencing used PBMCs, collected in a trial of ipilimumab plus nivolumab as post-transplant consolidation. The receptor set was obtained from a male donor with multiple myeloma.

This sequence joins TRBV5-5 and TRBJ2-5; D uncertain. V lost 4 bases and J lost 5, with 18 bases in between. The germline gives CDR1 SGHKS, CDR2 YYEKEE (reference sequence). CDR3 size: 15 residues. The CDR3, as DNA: TGTGCCAGCAGCCCAGAAACGGCCTTAGGGGAGACCCAGTACTTC. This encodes CASSPETALGETQYF. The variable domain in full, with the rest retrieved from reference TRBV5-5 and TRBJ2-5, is DAGVTQSPTHLIKTRGQQVTLRCSPISGHKSVSWYQQVLGQGPQFIFQYYEKEERGRGNFPDRFSARQFPNYSSELNVNALLLGDSALYLCASSPETALGETQYFGPGTRLLVL.

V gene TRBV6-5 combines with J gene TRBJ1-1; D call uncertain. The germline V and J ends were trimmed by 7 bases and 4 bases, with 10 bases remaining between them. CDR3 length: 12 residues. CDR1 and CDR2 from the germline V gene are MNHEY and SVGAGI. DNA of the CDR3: TGTGCCAGCAAAGGACTCATCACTGAAGCTTTCTTT. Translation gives CASKGLITEAFF.

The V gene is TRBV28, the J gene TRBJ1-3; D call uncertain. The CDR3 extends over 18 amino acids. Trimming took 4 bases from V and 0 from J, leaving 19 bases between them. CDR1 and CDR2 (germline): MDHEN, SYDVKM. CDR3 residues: CASSSPSQNPSSGNTIYF. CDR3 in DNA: TGTGCCAGCAGTTCCCCCTCGCAGAATCCCTCCTCTGGAAACACCATATATTTT. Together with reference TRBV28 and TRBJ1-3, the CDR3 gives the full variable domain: DVKVTQSSRYLVKRTGEKVFLECVQDMDHENMFWYRQDPGLGLRLIYFSYDVKMKEKGDIPEGYSVSREKKERFSLILESASTNQTSMYLCASSSPSQNPSSGNTIYFGEGSWLTVV.

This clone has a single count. The CDR3 is CASRAAGPTYEQYF. CDR3 sequence (DNA): TGTGCCAGCAGGGCAGCGGGGCCTACCTACGAGCAGTACTTC. The chain carries TRBV2 and TRBJ2-7; 7 nucleotides match TRBD2. The CDR3 spans 14 residues. The ends lost 6 bases at V and 2 bases at J; junction bases unmatched: 7. Germline V lookup: CDR1 SNHLY, CDR2 FYNNEI. The variable domain in full, with the rest retrieved from reference TRBV2 and TRBJ2-7, is EPEVTQTPSHQVTQMGQEVILRCVPISNHLYFYWYRQILGQKVEFLVSFYNNEISEKSEIFDDQFSVERPDGSNFTLKIRSTKLEDSAMYFCASRAAGPTYEQYFGPGTRLTVT.

CDR3 bases: TGTGCCAGCAGTGAACAGGGGAGGCGTAATAGCAATCAGCCCCAGCATTTT. It translates to CASSEQGRRNSNQPQHF. The chain uses TRBV6-1 and TRBJ1-5; tentative D call: TRBD1 (6 bases). With 2 bases removed from V and 0 bases from J, the gap between germline ends came to 14 bases. The CDR3 is 17 amino acids. The germline V gene has CDR1 MNHNS and CDR2 SASEGT.

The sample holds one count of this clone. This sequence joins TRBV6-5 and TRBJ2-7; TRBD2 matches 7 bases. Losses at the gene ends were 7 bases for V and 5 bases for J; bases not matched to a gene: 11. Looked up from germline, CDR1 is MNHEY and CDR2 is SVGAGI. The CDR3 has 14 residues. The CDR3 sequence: CASTDLGGFHEQYF. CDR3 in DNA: TGTGCCAGCACCGACTTGGGGGGGTTCCACGAGCAGTACTTC.

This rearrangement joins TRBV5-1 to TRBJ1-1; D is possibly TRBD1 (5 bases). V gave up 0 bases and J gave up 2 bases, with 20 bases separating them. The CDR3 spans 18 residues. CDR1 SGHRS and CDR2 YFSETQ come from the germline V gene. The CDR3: CASSLGSPAQDLNTEAFF. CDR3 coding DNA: TGCGCCAGCAGCTTGGGTTCCCCAGCACAGGATCTTAACACTGAAGCTTTCTTT.